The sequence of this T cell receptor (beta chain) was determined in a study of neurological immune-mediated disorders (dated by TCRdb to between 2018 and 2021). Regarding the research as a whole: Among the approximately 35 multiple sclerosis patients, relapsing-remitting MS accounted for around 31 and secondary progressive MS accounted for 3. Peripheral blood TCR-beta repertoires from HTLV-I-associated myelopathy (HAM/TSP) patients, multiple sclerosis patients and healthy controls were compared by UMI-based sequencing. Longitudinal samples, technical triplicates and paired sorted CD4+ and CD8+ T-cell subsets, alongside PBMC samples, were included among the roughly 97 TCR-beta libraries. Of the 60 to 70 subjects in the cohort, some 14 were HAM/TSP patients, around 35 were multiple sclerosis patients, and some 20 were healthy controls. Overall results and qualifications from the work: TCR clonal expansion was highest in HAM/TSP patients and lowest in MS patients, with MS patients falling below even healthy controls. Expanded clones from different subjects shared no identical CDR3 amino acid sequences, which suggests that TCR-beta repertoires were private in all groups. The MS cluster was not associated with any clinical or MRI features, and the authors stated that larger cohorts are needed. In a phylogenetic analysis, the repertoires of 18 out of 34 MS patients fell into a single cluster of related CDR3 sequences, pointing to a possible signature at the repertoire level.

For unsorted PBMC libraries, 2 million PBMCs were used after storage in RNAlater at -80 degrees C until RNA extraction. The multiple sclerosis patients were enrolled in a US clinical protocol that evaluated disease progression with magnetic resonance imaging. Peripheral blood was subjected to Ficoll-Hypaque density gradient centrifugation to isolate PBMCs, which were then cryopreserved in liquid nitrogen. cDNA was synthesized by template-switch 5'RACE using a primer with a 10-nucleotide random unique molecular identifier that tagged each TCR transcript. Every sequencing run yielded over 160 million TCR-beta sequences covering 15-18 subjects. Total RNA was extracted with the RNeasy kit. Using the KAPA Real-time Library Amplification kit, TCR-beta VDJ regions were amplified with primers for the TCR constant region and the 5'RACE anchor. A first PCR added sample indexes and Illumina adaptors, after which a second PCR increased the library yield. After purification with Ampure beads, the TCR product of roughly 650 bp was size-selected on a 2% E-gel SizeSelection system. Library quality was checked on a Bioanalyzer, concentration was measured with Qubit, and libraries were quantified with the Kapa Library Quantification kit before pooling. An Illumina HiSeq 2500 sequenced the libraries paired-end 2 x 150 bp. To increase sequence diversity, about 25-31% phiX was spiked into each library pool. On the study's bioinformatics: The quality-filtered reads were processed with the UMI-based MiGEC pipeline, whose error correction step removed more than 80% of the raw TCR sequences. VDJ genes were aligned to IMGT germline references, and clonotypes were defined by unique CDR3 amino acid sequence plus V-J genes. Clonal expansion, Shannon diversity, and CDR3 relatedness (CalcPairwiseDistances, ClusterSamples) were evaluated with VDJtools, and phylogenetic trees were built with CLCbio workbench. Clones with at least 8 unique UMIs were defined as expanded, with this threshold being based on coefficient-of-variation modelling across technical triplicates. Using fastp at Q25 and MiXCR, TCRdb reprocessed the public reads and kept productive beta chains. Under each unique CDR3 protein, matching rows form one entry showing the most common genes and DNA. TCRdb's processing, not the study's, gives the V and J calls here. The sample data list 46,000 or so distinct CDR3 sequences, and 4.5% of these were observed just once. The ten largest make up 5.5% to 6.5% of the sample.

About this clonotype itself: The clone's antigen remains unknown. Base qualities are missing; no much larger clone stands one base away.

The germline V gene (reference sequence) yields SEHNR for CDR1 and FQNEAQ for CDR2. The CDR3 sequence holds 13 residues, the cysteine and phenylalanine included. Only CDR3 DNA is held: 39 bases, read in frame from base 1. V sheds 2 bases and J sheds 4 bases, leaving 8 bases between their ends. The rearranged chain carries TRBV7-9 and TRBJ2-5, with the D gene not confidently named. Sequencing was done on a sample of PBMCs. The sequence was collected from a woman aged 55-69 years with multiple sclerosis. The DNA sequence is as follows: TGTGCCAGCAGCTTATACGCAGGAGAGACCCAGTACTTC. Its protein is CASSLYAGETQYF.